This record covers a single T cell receptor (beta chain). The data were taken from a study of blood T cell repertoires in COVID-19. This CDR3 has 16 residues. V was clipped by 4 bases and J by 7 bases; unmatched bases: 14. The germline CDR1 and CDR2 sequences are MNHNS and SASEGT. The recovered donors of Cohort 3 showed two negative PCRs, clearance, or symptom resolution. Per the original methods: Amplification with reference gene primers provided the estimates of nucleated cell counts. Produced via immunoSEQ multiplex PCR; TCRdb's table is partial and in-frame only. D and trimming come from the DNA, and the V and J calls and clone size come from that table. The sample consists of some 490,000 clones, less than 90% of them appearing once.

Sequenced input: PBMCs or T cells enriched from blood (not recorded which). The chain employs TRBV6-1 and TRBJ1-2; 8 bases fit TRBD1. This TCR derives from a woman aged 60 to 75 who had recovered from COVID-19. The CDR3 region is CASSVGSAGGFGGYTF. For the CDR3, the DNA is TGTGCCAGCAGTGTAGGGTCAGCAGGGGGCTTTGGTGGCTACACCTTC.